This entry lists 26 T cell receptor beta chains sequenced from one sample in a study of CD8 T cells in Susac syndrome. It was with random hexamers that 0.5 to 1 ug RNA was reverse transcribed. TCRdb itself ran the immunoSEQ multiplex PCR reads through MiXCR, one entry per CDR3 protein. The profile covers around 280,000 distinct CDR3 sequences, with 92% appearing a single time and about 0.07% taken by the ten largest. The sequencing input was CD4+ T cells from PBMCs. The receptors derive from a human donor with multiple sclerosis.

The chain recombines TRBV20-1 with TRBJ1-5; TRBD1 aligns across 9 bases. The trim removed 2 bases at V and 5 bases at J, leaving 7 bases unmatched. Germline V gene lookup returns CDR1 DFQATT and CDR2 SNEGSKA (reference sequence). This CDR3 has 15 amino acids. The DNA for the CDR3 is TGCAGTGCTAGACCGGCGGGACAGGGACATCAGCCCCAGCATTTT. Translated: CSARPAGQGHQPQHF.

V and J are TRBV7-3 and TRBJ1-1; D remains ambiguous. Between the trimmed V and J ends, which lost 2 bases and 1 base, there was a span of 8 bases. Germline loops: CDR1 SGHTA, CDR2 FQGTGA. The CDR3 length is 14 residues. In DNA, the CDR3 is TGTGCCAGCAGCTTATCGCCAGGGAACACTGAAGCTTTCTTT. It yields the protein CASSLSPGNTEAFF.

The chain links TRBV20-1 to TRBJ1-2, with TRBD1 identical over 10 bases. The CDR3 is 15 residues long. The V gene end was trimmed by 3 bases and the J gene end by 4 bases; junction bases not matched to a gene: 8. Germline CDR1 reads DFQATT; CDR2 reads SNEGSKA (reference sequence). The CDR3 bases are TGCAGTGCTAGTTCAGTCAGGACAGGGGGCTATGGCTACACCTTC. It specifies CSASSVRTGGYGYTF.

The chain combines TRBV24-1 with TRBJ2-2; D possibly uses TRBD1 or TRBD2 (6 bases each). Germline V gene lookup returns CDR1 KGHDR and CDR2 SFDVKD. The CDR3 runs to 18 residues. The V end lost 2 bases, the J end lost 0 bases, and 15 bases lay between the germline ends. DNA for the CDR3: TGTGCCACCAGTGATTCCCCGGGGGCATTCGCGAACACCGGGGAGCTGTTTTTT. This translates into CATSDSPGAFANTGELFF.

The V and J genes are TRBV5-1 and TRBJ2-1, with TRBD2 identical over 8 bases. The CDR3 totals 15 residues. Per the germline V gene, CDR1 is SGHRS and CDR2 is YFSETQ. The V gene end was trimmed by 0 bases and the J gene end by 7 bases; junction bases not matched to a gene: 6. The CDR3 bases are TGCGCCAGCAGCTTGGACGGCGGGGGGACTAATGAGCAGTTCTTC. It codes for CASSLDGGGTNEQFF.

This sequence joins TRBV12-3 or TRBV12-4 and TRBJ1-2; 8 bases are shared with TRBD1. V lost 3 bases, J lost 7 bases, and 4 bases stayed unmatched. The CDR3 has 13 residues. The CDR3 sequence is CASSFRGQGGYTF. The CDR3 DNA reads as TGTGCCAGCAGTTTCAGGGGGCAGGGTGGCTACACCTTC.

V and J are TRBV20-1 and TRBJ2-3; 9 nucleotides agree with TRBD1. This CDR3 has 14 residues. Germline V gives CDR1 DFQATT, CDR2 SNEGSKA (reference sequence). Unmatched junction bases numbered 5, after V lost 4 bases and J lost 3 bases. CDR3 bases: TGCAGTGCTAACAGGGGGCTCGGGACAGATACGCAGTATTTT. Residues: CSANRGLGTDTQYF.

This clonotype was observed a single time. J is TRBJ2-1 and V is TRBV5-1, with D possibly called TRBD1 or TRBD2 (6 bases each). The V gene's germline CDR1 is SGHRS and CDR2 YFSETQ. V was trimmed by 1 base and J by 8 bases, leaving 10 bases between them. The CDR3 runs 13 residues. Written as DNA, the CDR3 is TGCGCCAGCAGCTTGACGGGGGCCGATGAGCAGTTCTTC. It encodes CASSLTGADEQFF. Looking up the rest from reference TRBV5-1 and TRBJ2-1 gives the full variable domain: KAGVTQTPRYLIKTRGQQVTLSCSPISGHRSVSWYQQTPGQGLQFLFEYFSETQRNKGNFPGRFSGRQFSNSRSEMNVSTLELGDSALYLCASSLTGADEQFFGPGTRLTVL.

V is TRBV5-4 and J is TRBJ1-6; D might be TRBD1 (5 bases). V was cut by 0 bases and J by 9 bases, with 10 bases left in between. Germline assignment: CDR1 SGHNT and CDR2 YYREEE (reference sequence). CDR3 length: 14 residues. Here the CDR3 reads CASSLDQGTSPLHF. The CDR3 DNA follows: TGTGCCAGCAGCTTGGATCAAGGGACTTCACCCCTCCACTTT.

The V and J genes are TRBV10-1 and TRBJ1-5; D possibly corresponds to TRBD1 (6 bases). Germline CDR1 is WNHNN and CDR2 is SYGVQD (reference sequence). The V end lost 11 bases, the J end lost 5 bases, and 16 bases lay between the germline ends. There are 13 residues in the CDR3. The CDR3 is CACGGTIDQPQHF. In DNA form, the CDR3 reads TGCGCCTGCGGCGGGACAATCGATCAGCCCCAGCATTTT.

The V and J genes are TRBV29-1 and TRBJ2-7; D is perhaps TRBD1 or TRBD2 (5 bases each). Trimming removed 6 bases at V and 5 bases at J, with 14 bases between. The CDR3 runs to 12 residues. Germline V gives CDR1 SQVTM, CDR2 ANQGSEA. In DNA, the CDR3 is TGCAGCGTGGCCGGGACGTACGACGAGCAGTACTTC. This gives the protein CSVAGTYDEQYF.

The chain has TRBV27 and TRBJ2-1; TRBD2 aligns across 10 bases. The CDR3 extends over 16 amino acids. Germline V gene data show CDR1 as MNHEY and CDR2 as SMNVEV (reference sequence). V was pared by 5 bases and J by 7 bases, with 11 bases of the junction left unmatched. CDR3 nucleotides: TGTGCCAGCAGTAAAAGAGCGGGAGGGCCGGGGAATGAGCAGTTCTTC. It specifies CASSKRAGGPGNEQFF.

This rearrangement joins TRBV7-3 to TRBJ2-7; D is ambiguous. Germline CDR1 and CDR2: SGHTA and FQGTGA. This CDR3 comprises 13 residues. V was shortened by 5 bases and J by 6 bases, with 14 bases between the two germline ends. CDR3 DNA: TGTGCCAGCAGCCTTACCCGGCGATCCGAGCAGTACTTC. As protein: CASSLTRRSEQYF.

This chain uses TRBV4-1 with TRBJ2-7, with a possible D match to TRBD1 (6 bases). Trimming shortened V by 1 base and J by 5 bases, and 15 bases separated the two germline ends. CDR1 and CDR2 from the germline V gene are MGHRA and YSYEKL. The CDR3 is made up of 15 amino acids. The CDR3 loop reads CASSQGQGPPNEQYF. The CDR3 bases are TGCGCCAGCAGCCAAGGGCAGGGGCCACCTAACGAGCAGTACTTC.

In this sample, this clonotype turned up a few times. The chain links TRBV6-2 or TRBV6-3 to TRBJ2-7; weak D call: TRBD2 (6 bases). The CDR3 totals 11 residues. CDR1 and CDR2 (germline): MNHEY, SVGEGT. Trimming left V 6 bases short and J 4 bases short, with 7 bases between. The CDR3 loop is CASSRGYEQYF. The CDR3 nucleotides read TGTGCCAGCAGCCGGGGGTACGAGCAGTACTTC.

This clonotype was seen once. This chain joins TRBV6-1 and TRBJ2-5; 9 bases align to TRBD1. Germline CDR1 and CDR2: MNHNS and SASEGT. The CDR3 is 16 amino acids. The ends lost 2 bases at V and 4 bases at J; junction bases unmatched: 8. Here the CDR3 DNA reads TGTGCCAGCAGTGAAAGCGGACAGGGGCTCCGAGAGACCCAGTACTTC. The encoded protein is CASSESGQGLRETQYF.

The V call is TRBV11-1, the J call TRBJ2-5; a weak D match, TRBD2 (6 bases). The V gene's germline CDR1 is SGHAT and CDR2 FQDESV (reference sequence). There are 15 residues in the CDR3. V lost 3 bases to trimming and J lost 1 base, with 12 bases between them. The CDR3 sequence: CASSLGGPSQETQYF. CDR3 sequence (DNA): TGTGCCAGCAGCTTGGGGGGACCCTCCCAAGAGACCCAGTACTTC.

The rearrangement uses TRBV2 and TRBJ2-6; no firm D call. The germline V gene has CDR1 SNHLY and CDR2 FYNNEI. The germline V and J ends were trimmed by 6 bases and 2 bases, with 17 bases remaining between them. The CDR3 has 17 amino acids. This chain's CDR3 is CASRKLLLRTGANVLTF. In nucleotides, the CDR3 is TGTGCCAGCAGGAAACTTCTTCTCCGGACTGGGGCCAACGTCCTGACTTTC.

This clonotype was picked up one time. The genes are TRBV2 and TRBJ1-1; D may be TRBD1 (5 bases). Germline V CDR1 and CDR2: SNHLY, FYNNEI. The CDR3 totals 11 residues. V was cut by 4 bases and J by 11 bases, with 11 bases left in between. Here the CDR3 reads CASSVGHFAFF. As DNA, the CDR3 is TGTGCCAGCAGTGTTGGACATTTCGCTTTCTTT.

The chain joins TRBV18 to TRBJ2-3; D perhaps matches TRBD1 (5 bases). This CDR3 is built from 14 residues. CDR1 KGHSH and CDR2 LQKENI come from the germline V gene. V gave up 6 bases and J gave up 1 base, with 11 bases separating them. The CDR3 DNA is TGTGCCAGCTCCAGTCTCAGGGGCACAGATACGCAGTATTTT. Protein sequence: CASSSLRGTDTQYF.

V gene TRBV11-1 combines with J gene TRBJ2-1, with a tentative D call TRBD1 (5 bases). The V end lost 5 bases, the J end lost 4 bases, and 15 bases lay between the germline ends. The CDR3 totals 15 residues. Germline V lookup: CDR1 SGHAT, CDR2 FQDESV (reference sequence). The CDR3 spells CASSPRGARYNEQFF. The CDR3 DNA is TGTGCCAGCAGCCCACGTGGGGCGCGTTACAATGAGCAGTTCTTC.

V is TRBV19 and J is TRBJ1-1, with a possible D match to TRBD1 (5 bases). The CDR3 contains 14 residues. Per the germline V gene, CDR1 is LNHDA and CDR2 is SQIVND (reference sequence). Trimming stripped 1 base from V and 4 bases from J, with 10 bases between. The DNA of the CDR3 is TGTGCCAGTAGTATAGTAACGAGGGGCACTGAAGCTTTCTTT. Translated: CASSIVTRGTEAFF. The variable domain in full, completed from reference TRBV19 and TRBJ1-1, reads DGGITQSPKYLFRKEGQNVTLSCEQNLNHDAMYWYRQDPGQGLRLIYYSQIVNDFQKGDIAEGYSVSREKKESFPLTVTSAQKNPTAFYLCASSIVTRGTEAFFGQGTRLTVV.

This clonotype was detected only once. J is TRBJ2-6 and V is TRBV9; TRBD1 aligns across 9 bases. The germline CDR1 and CDR2 sequences are SGDLS and YYNGEE. V gave up 2 bases and J gave up 2 bases; unmatched junction bases: 8. The CDR3 loop spans 18 amino acids. The CDR3 DNA is TGTGCCAGCAGCGTCCGGGGACAGGGCTTGACTGGGGCCAACGTCCTGACTTTC. The encoded protein is CASSVRGQGLTGANVLTF. The variable domain in full, completed from reference TRBV9 and TRBJ2-6, reads DSGVTQTPKHLITATGQRVTLRCSPRSGDLSVYWYQQSLDQGLQFLIQYYNGEERAKGNILERFSAQQFPDLHSELNLSSLELGDSALYFCASSVRGQGLTGANVLTFGAGSRLTVL.

J is TRBJ2-6 and V is TRBV7-2; D unclear. The CDR3 covers 14 residues. Trimming shortened V by 2 bases and J by 3 bases, and 5 bases separated the two germline ends. Per germline, CDR1 SGHTA and CDR2 FQGNSA. CDR3 in amino acids: CASSLRFGANVLTF. In DNA, the CDR3 is TGTGCCAGCAGCTTAAGGTTTGGGGCCAACGTCCTGACTTTC.

The V gene is TRBV12-3 or TRBV12-4, the J gene TRBJ1-2, with TRBD1 identical over 8 bases. This CDR3 region has 15 residues. V gave up 2 bases and J gave up 4 bases; unmatched junction bases: 6. CDR3 nucleotide sequence: TGTGCCAGCAGTTTACGGACAGGGTACCCCTATGGCTACACCTTC. The encoded protein is CASSLRTGYPYGYTF.

V and J are TRBV7-9 and TRBJ1-1; 10 bases match TRBD1. Germline V gene lookup returns CDR1 SEHNR and CDR2 FQNEAQ (reference sequence). V shed 5 bases, J shed 8 bases, and the junction held 11 bases outside the gene matches. The CDR3 has 15 amino acids. This CDR3 is CASSTATGGAYEAFF. CDR3 coding DNA: TGTGCCAGCAGCACCGCGACAGGGGGCGCTTACGAAGCTTTCTTT.